These T cell receptor beta chains were read from a single sample in a study of OX40 agonist ivuxolimab in advanced cancers. Assay: immunoSEQ multiplex PCR; the TCRdb copy retains only in-frame clones and omits some. The sample records tens of thousands of clones, 75% to 90% being singletons. This specimen consisted of CD4+ or CD8+ T cells sorted from blood, obtained in a trial of the OX40 agonist ivuxolimab. The receptors were sampled from an adult with an advanced solid tumor such as melanoma, head and neck, liver or kidney cancer. Each CDR3 is given with its conserved first and last residue. The D gene is left open where the match is weak. Not all rows give a size; the values are once, few, many and, for expanded clones, a class.

>.|TRBV27|TRBJ2-4|.
CASSSLGQAGKNIQYF
TGTGCCAGCAGTTCGCTGGGGCAGGCGGGCAAAAACATTCAGTACTTC
>.|TRBV5-1|TRBJ1-3|once
CASSLRESGNTIYF
TGCGCCAGCAGCTTAAGAGAGTCTGGAAACACCATATATTTT
>TRBD2|TRBV15|TRBJ2-5|.
CATSRTSGIRETQYF
TGTGCCACCAGCAGGACTAGCGGGATTAGGGAGACCCAGTACTTC
>.|TRBV5-5|TRBJ2-7|.
CASSSGPRSSYEQYF
TGTGCCAGCAGCTCCGGCCCGCGGTCCTCCTACGAGCAGTACTTC
>.|TRBV10-2|TRBJ1-5|.
CASNMAGEGQPQHF
TGCGCCAGCAATATGGCAGGGGAGGGTCAGCCCCAGCATTTT
>TRBD1|TRBV10-1|TRBJ2-3|.
CASSERTGGTDTQYF
TGCGCCAGCAGTGAGAGGACAGGGGGCACAGATACGCAGTATTTT
>TRBD2|TRBV5-1|TRBJ2-1|.
CASSLGGTSGTGEQFF
TGCGCCAGCAGCTTGGGTGGGACTAGCGGGACGGGTGAGCAGTTCTTC
>.|TRBV5-1|TRBJ1-1|.
CASSLEGTTNTEAFF
TGCGCCAGCAGCTTAGAAGGGACAACGAACACTGAAGCTTTCTTT
>.|TRBV18|TRBJ1-4|.
CASSREGAATNEKLFF
TGTGCCAGCTCAAGGGAAGGAGCTGCAACTAATGAAAAACTGTTTTTT
>.|TRBV6-5|TRBJ1-2|.
CASRAPGFYGYTF
TGTGCCAGCAGGGCCCCAGGGTTCTATGGCTACACCTTC
>.|TRBV7-2|TRBJ1-5|.
CASSLEGGNNQPQHF
TGTGCCAGCAGCTTAGAAGGGGGTAACAATCAGCCCCAGCATTTT
>.|TRBV4-2|TRBJ2-7|.
CASSQLTRTTPYEQYF
TGTGCCAGCAGCCAGTTGACTCGTACAACTCCCTACGAGCAGTACTTC
>.|TRBV6-1|TRBJ1-4|.
CASSERRDRRATNEKLFF
TGTGCCAGCAGTGAGCGAAGGGACCGAAGAGCAACTAATGAAAAACTGTTTTTT
>TRBD2|TRBV27|TRBJ2-5|.
CASSKLAGGSETQYF
TGTGCCAGCAGTAAACTAGCGGGAGGTTCGGAGACCCAGTACTTC
>.|TRBV6-6|TRBJ1-5|.
CASRATVSNQPQHF
TGTGCCAGCAGGGCCACAGTTAGCAATCAGCCCCAGCATTTT
>TRBD1|TRBV18|TRBJ1-3|.
CASSLGTDVGNTIYF
TGTGCCAGCTCACTGGGGACAGACGTTGGAAACACCATATATTTT
>.|TRBV12-5|TRBJ2-3|.
CASGTGPFSTDTQYF
TGTGCTAGTGGGACCGGACCGTTCAGCACAGATACGCAGTATTTT
>.|TRBV7-8|TRBJ1-5|.
CASSLARAFGNQPQHF
TGTGCCAGCAGCTTAGCGAGAGCTTTTGGCAATCAGCCCCAGCATTTT
>TRBD1|TRBV19|TRBJ2-7|.
CASSILRGPF
TGTGCCAGTAGTATACTAAGGGGGCCTTTC
>.|TRBV6-1|TRBJ2-7|.
CASSAQAGDLVHEQYF
TGTGCCAGCAGTGCCCAAGCTGGGGACCTTGTCCACGAGCAGTACTTC
>TRBD1|TRBV7-3|TRBJ2-2|.
CASSLNRDRLNTGELFF
TGTGCCAGCAGCCTGAACCGGGACAGATTGAACACCGGGGAGCTGTTTTTT
>.|TRBV6-1|TRBJ2-3|.
CAEGVGSTDTQYF
TGTGCCGAGGGAGTGGGCAGCACAGATACGCAGTATTTT
>.|TRBV30|TRBJ1-3|.
CASQVLSGNTIYF
TGTGCCTCCCAAGTCCTATCTGGAAACACCATATATTTT
>.|TRBV18|TRBJ2-3|.
CASSPGRTDTQYF
TGTGCCAGCTCACCGGGCCGCACAGATACGCAGTATTTT
>.|TRBV6-8|TRBJ2-3|.
CASSPPRPSTDTQYF
TGTGCCAGCAGTCCCCCCCGGCCTAGCACAGATACGCAGTATTTT
>.|TRBV5-1|TRBJ2-3|.
CASSLARQPTDTQYF
TGCGCCAGCAGCTTGGCGAGGCAGCCTACAGATACGCAGTATTTT
>TRBD1|TRBV5-1|TRBJ1-1|.
CASSSSGTGRTEAFF
TGCGCCAGCAGCTCATCCGGGACAGGGCGCACTGAAGCTTTCTTT
>.|TRBV2|TRBJ2-7|.
CASSDNRAPSEQYF
TGTGCCAGCAGTGACAACCGGGCCCCGTCCGAGCAGTACTTC
>.|TRBV7-6|TRBJ1-3|.
CASSTTARQGAGNTIYF
TGTGCCAGCAGCACCACGGCCCGACAAGGAGCTGGAAACACCATATATTTT
>.|TRBV5-1|TRBJ2-2|.
CASSLTVNTGELFF
TGCGCCAGCAGCTTGACAGTCAACACCGGGGAGCTGTTTTTT
>.|TRBV4-1|TRBJ2-3|.
CASSQALGGANTDTQYF
TGCGCCAGCAGCCAAGCATTGGGGGGGGCGAACACAGATACGCAGTATTTT
>.|TRBV18|TRBJ2-3|once
CASSPLGPDTQYF
TGTGCCAGCTCACCACTGGGACCAGATACGCAGTATTTT
>.|TRBV9|TRBJ2-5|.
CASSVQGGYQETQYF
TGTGCCAGCAGCGTCCAGGGTGGGTACCAAGAGACCCAGTACTTC
>TRBD2|TRBV10-3|TRBJ2-2|.
CAISESYGVAGARDTGELFF
TGTGCCATCAGTGAGTCGTATGGGGTAGCGGGGGCCCGAGACACCGGGGAGCTGTTTTTT
>.|TRBV6-1|TRBJ2-2|.
CASRWQTNTGELFF
TGTGCCAGCAGGTGGCAGACGAACACCGGGGAGCTGTTTTTT
>TRBD2|TRBV6-4|TRBJ2-3|.
CASSIGLAGGADTQYF
TGTGCCAGCAGTATCGGACTAGCGGGAGGTGCAGATACGCAGTATTTT
>.|TRBV11-2|TRBJ1-5|.
CASSLEWGAVCHF
TGTGCCAGCAGCTTAGAGTGGGGGGCGGTCTGTCATTTT
>.|TRBV5-6|TRBJ2-1|.
CASSSGLISYNEQFF
TGTGCCAGCAGCTCCGGACTGATTTCCTACAATGAGCAGTTCTTC
>.|TRBV5-1|TRBJ2-6|.
CASSSAQGTGANVLTF
TGCGCCAGCAGCAGTGCACAGGGTACTGGGGCCAACGTCCTGACTTTC
>.|TRBV7-2|TRBJ2-5|.
CASSLGFFRETQYF
TGTGCCAGCAGCTTAGGGTTTTTTAGAGAGACCCAGTACTTC
>.|TRBV12-5|TRBJ1-6|.
CASGERLNKTVRNSPLHF
TGTGCTAGTGGTGAAAGACTGAATAAGACGGTGAGGAATTCACCCCTCCACTTT
>.|TRBV15|TRBJ2-1|.
CATDQLPVNSYNEQFF
TGTGCCACCGATCAGCTGCCCGTCAACTCCTACAATGAGCAGTTCTTC
>TRBD1|TRBV28|TRBJ2-2|.
CASGGQGRRAGELFF
TGTGCCAGCGGTGGACAGGGAAGGCGAGCCGGGGAGCTGTTTTTT
>.|TRBV15|TRBJ2-1|.
CATSRDQDNEQFF
TGTGCCACCAGCAGAGATCAGGACAATGAGCAGTTCTTC
>.|TRBV6-4|TRBJ1-1|once
CASSRVWGTEAFF
TGTGCCAGCAGTAGGGTCTGGGGCACTGAAGCTTTCTTT
>.|TRBV29-1|TRBJ2-3|.
CSVEYGASTDTQYF
TGCAGCGTTGAATATGGAGCAAGCACAGATACGCAGTATTTT